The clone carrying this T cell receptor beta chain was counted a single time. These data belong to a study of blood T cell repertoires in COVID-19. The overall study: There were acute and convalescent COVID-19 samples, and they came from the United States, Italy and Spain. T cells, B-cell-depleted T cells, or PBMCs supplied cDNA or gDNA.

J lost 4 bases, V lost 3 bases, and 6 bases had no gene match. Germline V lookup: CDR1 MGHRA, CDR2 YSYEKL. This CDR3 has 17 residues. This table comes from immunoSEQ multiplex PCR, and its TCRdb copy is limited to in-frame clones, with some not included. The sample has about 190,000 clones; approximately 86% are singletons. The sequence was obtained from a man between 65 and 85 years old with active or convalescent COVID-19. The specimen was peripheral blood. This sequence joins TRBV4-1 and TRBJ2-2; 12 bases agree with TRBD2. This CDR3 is CASSQGLAGGITGELFF. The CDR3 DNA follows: TGCGCCAGCAGCCAGGGTCTAGCGGGGGGGATCACCGGGGAGCTGTTTTTT.